The 5 T cell receptor beta chains below were found in one sample sequenced in a study of lymphopenia after photon versus proton radiotherapy. TCRdb's copy holds only in-frame clones and misses some; the assay was immunoSEQ multiplex PCR. The top ten clones hold 4% to 5% of a sample with 150,000 or so clones, around nine tenths of them seen once. Sequences were derived from peripheral blood, sampled from a patient treated with photon-based radiotherapy. The receptors were sampled from a man aged 50 to 60 with gastric cancer.

The chain couples TRBV18 to TRBJ2-2; TRBD2 might be the D (6 bases). The CDR3 is 15 residues long. Between the trimmed V and J ends, which lost 3 bases and 1 base, there was a span of 9 bases. From germline, CDR1 is KGHSH and CDR2 LQKENI. CDR3 nucleotides: TGTGCCAGCTCACCTAGACTAGAGAACACCGGGGAGCTGTTTTTT. This translates into CASSPRLENTGELFF.

This clone was detected once. The chain recombines TRBV7-8 with TRBJ2-3; D perhaps matches TRBD1 (5 bases). The germline V and J ends were trimmed by 0 bases and 5 bases, with 15 bases remaining between them. The CDR3 loop spans 16 amino acids. Germline loops: CDR1 SGHVS, CDR2 FQNEAQ. As DNA, the CDR3 is TGTGCCAGCAGCTTAGCGGAAGCCCCAGGGAAAGATACGCAGTATTTT. It is translated as CASSLAEAPGKDTQYF.

This clone was picked up one time. The rearrangement links TRBV7-2 to TRBJ2-1; no clear D. V dropped 1 base and J dropped 9 bases, with 10 bases sitting between them. CDR1 and CDR2 from the germline V gene are SGHTA and FQGNSA. The CDR3 is 13 amino acids. The CDR3 loop reads CASSLGPDVEQFF. Here the CDR3 DNA reads TGTGCCAGCAGCTTAGGACCGGATGTTGAGCAGTTCTTC. The full variable domain, its missing parts supplied by reference TRBV7-2 and TRBJ2-1, is GAGVSQSPSNKVTEKGKDVELRCDPISGHTALYWYRQSLGQGLEFLIYFQGNSAPDKSGLPSDRFSAERTGGSVSTLTIQRTQQEDSAVYLCASSLGPDVEQFFGPGTRLTVL.

The gene calls are TRBV5-1 and TRBJ2-1, with TRBD2 matching 8 bases. CDR1 and CDR2 (germline): SGHRS, YFSETQ. V gave up 4 bases and J gave up 7 bases; unmatched junction bases: 10. The CDR3 covers 15 residues. The CDR3 sequence: CASSPGGLARNEQFF. CDR3 in DNA: TGCGCCAGCAGCCCGGGGGGGCTTGCGAGAAATGAGCAGTTCTTC. The full variable domain, its missing parts supplied by reference TRBV5-1 and TRBJ2-1, is KAGVTQTPRYLIKTRGQQVTLSCSPISGHRSVSWYQQTPGQGLQFLFEYFSETQRNKGNFPGRFSGRQFSNSRSEMNVSTLELGDSALYLCASSPGGLARNEQFFGPGTRLTVL.

The chain couples TRBV9 to TRBJ1-1; D is unresolved. The germline V gene has CDR1 SGDLS and CDR2 YYNGEE. V was shortened by 0 bases and J by 3 bases, with 12 bases between the two germline ends. The CDR3 covers 15 residues. CDR3 amino acids: CASSVAPSRDTEAFF. The CDR3 nucleotides read TGTGCCAGCAGCGTAGCCCCCTCTCGGGACACTGAAGCTTTCTTT.